A single sample gave rise to the 21 T cell receptor beta chains below, sequenced in a study of blood T cell repertoires in COVID-19. Method: immunoSEQ multiplex PCR; TCRdb's copy keeps in-frame clones and lacks some. The sample lists 97,000 or so clones; 79% were seen once. Source material: peripheral blood. The receptors stem from an elderly woman with active or convalescent COVID-19.

The chain uses TRBV18 and TRBJ1-1; D is possibly TRBD1 (5 bases). This CDR3 region has 15 residues. Trimming removed 1 base from V and 0 bases from J, with 9 bases in between. The germline V gene encodes CDR1 KGHSH and CDR2 LQKENI. CDR3 in amino acids: CASSPLAGMNTEAFF. Written as DNA, the CDR3 is TGTGCCAGCTCACCACTAGCAGGGATGAACACTGAAGCTTTCTTT. Full variable domain (outside the CDR3, taken from reference TRBV18 and TRBJ1-1): NAGVMQNPRHLVRRRGQEARLRCSPMKGHSHVYWYRQLPEEGLKFMVYLQKENIIDESGMPKERFSAEFPKEGPSILRIQQVVRGDSAAYFCASSPLAGMNTEAFFGQGTRLTVV.

This rearrangement joins TRBV6-1 to TRBJ2-7; TRBD2 matches at 10 bases. The CDR3 totals 17 residues. The V and J ends lost 0 bases and 9 bases, in that order; junction bases with no gene match: 14. Looked up from germline, CDR1 is MNHNS and CDR2 is SASEGT. The DNA of the CDR3 is TGTGCCAGCAGTGAAGCGCTCGTGGCTAGCGGGAGAAGTAGGCAGTACTTC. Its protein is CASSEALVASGRSRQYF.

V is TRBV28 and J is TRBJ1-1; no clear D gene. Per the germline V gene, CDR1 is MDHEN and CDR2 is SYDVKM. The V end lost 5 bases, the J end lost 0 bases, and 13 bases lay between the germline ends. This CDR3 is 15 amino acids long. The CDR3 is CASSPYGPMNTEAFF. CDR3 nucleotide sequence: TGTGCCAGCAGTCCCTACGGTCCTATGAACACTGAAGCTTTCTTT.

J is TRBJ1-1 and V is TRBV6-6; D is possibly TRBD1 (6 bases). This CDR3 spans 15 amino acids. Looked up from germline, CDR1 is MNHNY and CDR2 is SVGAGI (reference sequence). With 2 bases removed from V and 0 bases from J, the gap between germline ends came to 10 bases. The CDR3 region is CASSYRGHMNTEAFF. In DNA form, the CDR3 reads TGTGCCAGCAGTTACCGGGGACACATGAACACTGAAGCTTTCTTT.

The J gene is TRBJ2-5, the V gene TRBV20-1; TRBD1 aligns across 8 bases. The CDR3 consists of 15 residues. The germline CDR1 and CDR2 sequences are DFQATT and SNEGSKA (reference sequence). Trimming at V came to 3 bases and at J to 1 base, leaving 7 bases not matched to a gene. CDR3 sequence (DNA): TGCAGTGCTAGTAAATTCGGGACAGGCCAAGAGACCCAGTACTTC. It yields the protein CSASKFGTGQETQYF.

The rearrangement links TRBV19 to TRBJ1-3, with 10 bases fitting TRBD1. This CDR3 has 17 amino acids. The V segment lost 3 bases and the J segment 0 bases; nucleotides outside the gene matches: 5. CDR1 is LNHDA, CDR2 SQIVND, per germline (reference sequence). The CDR3 loop is CASSIGDRGLSGNTIYF. DNA for the CDR3: TGTGCCAGTAGTATTGGAGACAGGGGGCTCTCTGGAAACACCATATATTTT.

V usage is TRBV6-2 or TRBV6-3 and J usage is TRBJ1-2; D is unclear. Looked up from germline, CDR1 is MNHEY and CDR2 is SVGEGT. The CDR3 has 15 residues. V was cut by 0 bases and J by 2 bases, with 10 bases left in between. The CDR3 here is CASSYSGRSNYGYTF. The CDR3 DNA is TGTGCCAGCAGTTACTCAGGGAGGTCCAACTATGGCTACACCTTC.

The chain links TRBV5-5 to TRBJ1-2, with D perhaps TRBD1 (5 bases). The V end lost 4 bases, the J end lost 5 bases, and 15 bases lay between the germline ends. The germline gives CDR1 SGHKS, CDR2 YYEKEE (reference sequence). The CDR3 totals 14 residues. CDR3 sequence (DNA): TGTGCCAGCAGCCCGGATAGCGGGGGGTATGGCTACACCTTC. It translates to CASSPDSGGYGYTF.

The chain joins TRBV9 to TRBJ1-1; no clear D gene. Germline V gene lookup returns CDR1 SGDLS and CDR2 YYNGEE. V shed 0 bases and J shed 1 base, with 10 bases lying between them. The CDR3 length is 15 residues. Here the CDR3 DNA reads TGTGCCAGCAGCGTAGGCAGAGGAGAGAACACTGAAGCTTTCTTT. Translating it yields CASSVGRGENTEAFF. The whole variable domain, filled in from reference TRBV9 and TRBJ1-1, reads DSGVTQTPKHLITATGQRVTLRCSPRSGDLSVYWYQQSLDQGLQFLIQYYNGEERAKGNILERFSAQQFPDLHSELNLSSLELGDSALYFCASSVGRGENTEAFFGQGTRLTVV.

The V call is TRBV7-9, the J call TRBJ2-7; D is perhaps TRBD1 (6 bases). CDR1 and CDR2 (germline): SEHNR, FQNEAQ (reference sequence). V was trimmed by 5 bases and J by 2 bases, leaving 19 bases between them. This CDR3 spans 16 amino acids. CDR3: CASSPERPGDPYEQYF. The DNA of the CDR3 is TGTGCCAGCAGCCCCGAACGGCCAGGGGACCCCTACGAGCAGTACTTC.

V and J are TRBV30 and TRBJ2-7; weak D call: TRBD2 (6 bases). Trimming removed 0 bases from V and 0 bases from J, with 15 bases in between. Germline V gene lookup returns CDR1 GTSNPN and CDR2 SVGIG (reference sequence). The CDR3 is 16 residues long. CDR3 coding DNA: TGTGCCTGGAGTGTACAGGTCGGAGGGAACTCCTACGAGCAGTACTTC. This translates into CAWSVQVGGNSYEQYF.

Written as DNA, the CDR3 is TGTGCCAGCAGTGAATTGGTCAGTAACACTGAAGCTTTCTTT. It codes for CASSELVSNTEAFF. The chain recombines TRBV2 with TRBJ1-1; D gene unclear. The V end lost 2 bases, the J end lost 2 bases, and 9 bases lay between the germline ends. CDR1 SNHLY and CDR2 FYNNEI come from the germline V gene. CDR3 length: 14 residues.

J is TRBJ2-3 and V is TRBV7-2; weak D call: TRBD1 (5 bases). Germline assignment: CDR1 SGHTA and CDR2 FQGNSA. The CDR3 totals 16 residues. Trimming shortened V by 1 base and J by 1 base, and 12 bases separated the two germline ends. The CDR3 loop is CASSLEGRKRTDTQYF. The CDR3 DNA is TGTGCCAGCAGCTTAGAGGGGCGGAAACGCACAGATACGCAGTATTTT.

The V gene is TRBV5-1, the J gene TRBJ2-2; 10 positions match TRBD1. V lost 6 bases, J lost 6 bases, and 11 bases stayed unmatched. The CDR3 contains 16 residues. Germline CDR1 and CDR2: SGHRS and YFSETQ. This CDR3 is CASKVGWDRGSGELFF. CDR3 sequence (DNA): TGCGCCAGCAAAGTTGGCTGGGACAGGGGCTCCGGGGAGCTGTTTTTT.

The chain joins TRBV9 to TRBJ2-1; 11 nucleotides agree with TRBD2. CDR1 SGDLS and CDR2 YYNGEE come from the germline V gene. The CDR3 covers 18 residues. V dropped 0 bases and J dropped 7; count of bases not matched to a gene: 12. The CDR3 here is CASSVALAGGPGGNEQFF. Here the CDR3 DNA reads TGTGCCAGCAGCGTAGCTTTAGCGGGAGGGCCCGGGGGGAATGAGCAGTTCTTC.

The chain has TRBV18 and TRBJ2-5; perhaps TRBD1 as D (5 bases). Trimming stripped 6 bases from V and 5 bases from J, with 13 bases between. The V gene's germline CDR1 is KGHSH and CDR2 LQKENI. CDR3 length equals 13 residues. DNA for the CDR3: TGTGCCAGCTCGCTGGACATTTCGGAGACCCAGTACTTC. Translated, it gives CASSLDISETQYF. Looking up the rest from reference TRBV18 and TRBJ2-5 gives the full variable domain: NAGVMQNPRHLVRRRGQEARLRCSPMKGHSHVYWYRQLPEEGLKFMVYLQKENIIDESGMPKERFSAEFPKEGPSILRIQQVVRGDSAAYFCASSLDISETQYFGPGTRLLVL.

The rearrangement uses TRBV7-2 and TRBJ2-4, with D possibly being TRBD2 (7 bases). V lost 6 bases, J lost 6 bases, and 9 bases lay in between. There are 12 residues in the CDR3. CDR1 and CDR2 from the germline V gene are SGHTA and FQGNSA. The CDR3 protein is CASRGGGNIQYF. The CDR3 coding sequence is TGTGCCAGCAGAGGGGGGGGAAACATTCAGTACTTC.

This chain uses TRBV19 with TRBJ2-7; TRBD2 matches at 7 bases. The trim removed 1 base at V and 6 bases at J, leaving 3 bases unmatched. The CDR3 runs 13 residues. The V gene's germline CDR1 is LNHDA and CDR2 SQIVND (reference sequence). CDR3 protein: CASSIVPGGEQYF. CDR3 in DNA: TGTGCCAGTAGTATAGTTCCGGGAGGCGAGCAGTACTTC.

This clone was counted ten times or more. This chain uses TRBV5-1 with TRBJ1-3; D not resolved. V shed 5 bases and J shed 4 bases, with 16 bases lying between them. The CDR3 extends over 15 amino acids. The V gene's germline CDR1 is SGHRS and CDR2 YFSETQ. The CDR3 nucleotides are TGCGCCAGCAGACCAACAGCCGCGACGGGAAACACCATATATTTT. Protein product: CASRPTAATGNTIYF.

The chain joins TRBV27 to TRBJ2-5; weak D call: TRBD1 (5 bases). The CDR3 sequence is 14 residues long. The V end lost 5 bases, the J end lost 0 bases, and 10 bases lay between the germline ends. Germline lookup yields CDR1 MNHEY and CDR2 SMNVEV (reference sequence). CDR3 bases: TGTGCCAGCAGTCTCCGACAGTACCAAGAGACCCAGTACTTC. It specifies CASSLRQYQETQYF.

This chain joins TRBV4-1 and TRBJ2-1, with 15 bases fitting TRBD2. The CDR3 has 18 amino acids. The germline V gene has CDR1 MGHRA and CDR2 YSYEKL. V trimming: 1 base; J trimming: 8 bases; junction bases outside the gene matches: 9. CDR3 bases: TGCGCCAGCAGCCAAGCCGCCGGGACTAGCGGGAGGTTGGATGAGCAGTTCTTC. Residues: CASSQAAGTSGRLDEQFF.